A single T cell receptor (beta chain) is shown here with its context. V lost 7 bases, J lost 7 bases, and 17 bases lay in between. Germline CDR1 MNHEY, CDR2 SVGAGI. The CDR3 sequence is 14 residues long. This specimen belongs to a study of blood T cell repertoires in COVID-19. About the study: Samples taken during acute and convalescent COVID-19 were collected in the United States, Italy and Spain.

Sequenced by immunoSEQ multiplex PCR; TCRdb stores in-frame clones only, minus some. The sample records under 250,000 clones, roughly nine tenths being singletons. V and J are TRBV6-5 and TRBJ2-1; D perhaps matches TRBD2 (6 bases). Sequencing input: peripheral blood. The clonotype was recovered from a woman aged 55-69 years who had recovered from COVID-19. The CDR3 DNA sequence: TGTGCCAGCACGGGACTCCGGACCTCTAATGAGCAGTTCTTC. Protein product: CASTGLRTSNEQFF.